One sample yielded the 27 T cell receptor beta chains listed below, sequenced in a study of OX40 agonist ivuxolimab in advanced cancers. Sequenced by immunoSEQ multiplex PCR; TCRdb stores in-frame clones only, minus some. The data show approximately 64,000 clones, with roughly 85% seen just once and approximately 2.8% held by the top ten. The sequences come from CD4+ or CD8+ T cells sorted from blood, collected in a trial of the OX40 agonist ivuxolimab. The receptors shown here come from an adult with an advanced solid tumor such as melanoma, head and neck, liver or kidney cancer.

The chain joins TRBV7-3 to TRBJ1-5, with D unclear. The CDR3 is 17 residues long. Trimming stripped 7 bases from V and 0 bases from J, with 19 bases between. Germline CDR1 reads SGHTA; CDR2 reads FQGTGA. In nucleotides, the CDR3 is TGTGCCAGCATCGCCTATATCCGCCTTTGTAGCAATCAGCCCCAGCATTTT. As protein: CASIAYIRLCSNQPQHF.

Here the CDR3 DNA reads TGTGCCAGCAGCTCCCGGGGCGCGGGGGGCCGAGAGACCCAGTACTTC. This encodes CASSSRGAGGRETQYF. V is TRBV11-1 and J is TRBJ2-5; TRBD2 matches 8 bases. The CDR3 is 16 residues long. Germline-derived CDR1 and CDR2 are SGHAT and FQDESV (reference sequence). V shed 4 bases, J shed 4 bases, and the junction held 11 bases outside the gene matches.

The sample holds a few counts of this clone. This chain connects TRBV29-1 to TRBJ1-1; D ambiguous. This CDR3 comprises 11 residues. Trimming left V 4 bases short and J 0 bases short, with 3 bases between. Looked up from germline, CDR1 is SQVTM and CDR2 is ANQGSEA. CDR3 sequence reads: CSVAVNTEAFF. The CDR3 DNA reads as TGCAGCGTTGCCGTGAACACTGAAGCTTTCTTT.

The rearrangement links TRBV30 to TRBJ1-2; D gene uncertain. This CDR3 spans 11 amino acids. The ends were cut back, 0 bases at V and 5 bases at J, with 4 bases in the middle. Looked up from germline, CDR1 is GTSNPN and CDR2 is SVGIG (reference sequence). The CDR3 spells CAWSVEYGYTF. For the CDR3, the DNA is TGTGCCTGGAGTGTTGAGTATGGCTACACCTTC.

In nucleotides, the CDR3 is TGTGCCAGCAGTTTATTGAGGGCCTTCCCCTACGAGCAGTACTTC. As protein: CASSLLRAFPYEQYF. The J gene is TRBJ2-7, the V gene TRBV27, with D maybe TRBD2 (5 bases). In germline, CDR1 is MNHEY, CDR2 SMNVEV (reference sequence). The CDR3 spans 15 residues. V was shortened by 1 base and J by 2 bases, with 12 bases between the two germline ends.

This clone has just a few counts. The genes are TRBV5-4 and TRBJ2-1, with TRBD2 matching 9 bases. Germline V gene lookup returns CDR1 SGHNT and CDR2 YYREEE (reference sequence). V gave up 4 bases and J gave up 8 bases; unmatched junction bases: 13. The length of the CDR3 is 16 residues. CDR3 protein: CASSPRGASGVHEQFF. The CDR3 bases are TGTGCCAGCAGCCCGCGTGGGGCTAGCGGGGTCCATGAGCAGTTCTTC.

The J gene is TRBJ1-1, the V gene TRBV25-1, with D possibly matching TRBD1 (6 bases). Germline V gives CDR1 MGHDK, CDR2 SYGVNS. This CDR3 has 13 residues. The germline V and J ends were trimmed by 3 bases and 5 bases, with 10 bases remaining between them. CDR3 nucleotides: TGTGCCAGCAGTGACAGGGGTTGGACTGAAGCTTTCTTT. This gives the protein CASSDRGWTEAFF.

The chain recombines TRBV29-1 with TRBJ2-5, with D perhaps matching TRBD1 (6 bases). CDR1 is SQVTM, CDR2 ANQGSEA, per germline. V lost 6 bases, J lost 1 base, and 15 bases lay in between. The CDR3 covers 14 residues. The CDR3 nucleotides read TGCAGCGTCCGTCGGAACAGGGTCCAAGAGACCCAGTACTTC. Translating it yields CSVRRNRVQETQYF.

V usage is TRBV10-1 and J usage is TRBJ2-7, with 7 bases lining up with TRBD2. This CDR3 spans 15 amino acids. CDR1 and CDR2 (germline): WNHNN, SYGVQD (reference sequence). The V segment lost 3 bases and the J segment 1 base; nucleotides outside the gene matches: 6. DNA of the CDR3: TGCGCCAGCAGTGACTCTATAGCGGGTTCCTACGAGCAGTACTTC. It is translated as CASSDSIAGSYEQYF.

The chain recombines TRBV7-3 with TRBJ2-7; TRBD2 is a possible D gene (7 bases). Trimming left V 1 base short and J 4 bases short, with 14 bases between. The CDR3 totals 15 residues. Germline V lookup: CDR1 SGHTA, CDR2 FQGTGA. The CDR3 loop reads CASSLSGGSQYEQYF. The CDR3 DNA reads TGTGCCAGCAGCTTAAGCGGGGGCTCTCAGTACGAGCAGTACTTC.

Here the CDR3 DNA reads TGCAGCGGTGGGACAGGGCAGATCGGTGGCTACACCTTC. This encodes CSGGTGQIGGYTF. This chain uses TRBV29-1 with TRBJ1-2; 9 nucleotides match TRBD1. Germline V gene sequence: CDR1 SQVTM, CDR2 ANQGSEA. The CDR3 length is 13 residues. The J segment lost 7 bases and the V segment lost 7 bases, leaving 10 bases of the junction unmatched.

This clone was observed a few times. The J gene is TRBJ2-1, the V gene TRBV6-5, with D maybe TRBD2 (6 bases). V shed 8 bases and J shed 5 bases, with 16 bases lying between them. The germline gives CDR1 MNHEY, CDR2 SVGAGI. This CDR3 region has 14 residues. The CDR3 loop is CASHTWGDHNEQFF. The CDR3 coding sequence is TGTGCCAGCCATACTTGGGGGGACCACAATGAGCAGTTCTTC.

This chain joins TRBV9 and TRBJ2-7, with no clear D. This CDR3 has 13 amino acids. From germline, CDR1 is SGDLS and CDR2 YYNGEE. Trimming took off 2 bases at V and 5 bases at J, with 11 bases between the two ends. The CDR3 loop reads CASSVSGSHEQYF. CDR3 in DNA: TGTGCCAGCAGCGTCTCGGGTTCCCACGAGCAGTACTTC.

This chain links TRBV27 with TRBJ1-3; unclear D gene. The CDR3 totals 11 residues. Trimming took off 6 bases at V and 3 bases at J, with 3 bases between the two ends. From germline, CDR1 is MNHEY and CDR2 SMNVEV (reference sequence). The CDR3 reads CASSFGNTIYF. As DNA, the CDR3 is TGTGCCAGCAGCTTTGGAAACACCATATATTTT.

The genes are TRBV11-2 and TRBJ2-5, with D tentatively TRBD1 (6 bases). This CDR3 is 15 amino acids long. The germline gives CDR1 SGHAT, CDR2 FQNNGV. V lost 1 base and J lost 5, with 14 bases in between. CDR3 DNA: TGTGCCAGCAGCTTAGTTGGGACACCTGGGGAGACCCAGTACTTC. Amino acids: CASSLVGTPGETQYF.

This clone was detected only once. The chain employs TRBV15 and TRBJ1-1; D gene unclear. The CDR3 is 16 amino acids. Germline V gene lookup returns CDR1 LNHNV and CDR2 YYDKDF (reference sequence). V was pared by 0 bases and J by 3 bases, with 14 bases between. CDR3 in amino acids: CATSRDLLRRDTEAFF. For the CDR3, the DNA is TGTGCCACCAGCAGAGATCTGCTCAGACGGGACACTGAAGCTTTCTTT.

This clone showed up just a few times. The V gene is TRBV25-1, the J gene TRBJ1-1, with a tentative D call TRBD1 (6 bases). Trimming shortened V by 6 bases and J by 0 bases, and 8 bases separated the two germline ends. Germline values: CDR1 MGHDK, CDR2 SYGVNS. CDR3 length: 13 amino acids. In nucleotides, the CDR3 is TGTGCCAGCAGAGACAGGTTGAACACTGAAGCTTTCTTT. This translates into CASRDRLNTEAFF.

As for this clone: Distinct nucleotide sequences in the sample also encode this CDR3. V usage is TRBV7-2 and J usage is TRBJ2-7; D gene uncertain. CDR3 length: 11 residues. The ends were cut back, 5 bases at V and 2 bases at J, with 4 bases in the middle. From germline, CDR1 is SGHTA and CDR2 FQGNSA. In nucleotides, the CDR3 is TGTGCCAGCAGCCCCGCCTACGAGCAGTACTTC. Its protein product is CASSPAYEQYF.

The chain employs TRBV6-5 and TRBJ2-3; D ambiguous. The V end was cut by 6 bases, the J end by 5 bases, with 9 bases between. Germline V gene data show CDR1 as MNHEY and CDR2 as SVGAGI. This CDR3 spans 12 amino acids. The CDR3 DNA sequence: TGTGCCAGCAGAGCACACGGAGATACGCAGTATTTT. Residues: CASRAHGDTQYF.

V usage is TRBV28 and J usage is TRBJ1-1; D not certain. The V end lost 7 bases, the J end lost 4 bases, and 10 bases lay between the germline ends. The CDR3 is 12 residues long. Germline V lookup: CDR1 MDHEN, CDR2 SYDVKM. The CDR3 spells CASMVESTEAFF. DNA of the CDR3: TGTGCCAGCATGGTAGAGAGCACTGAAGCTTTCTTT.

Comments on this clone: At one of its ends the junction is not consistent with the germline gene, which may arise from a read error. This chain uses TRBV5-4 with TRBJ1-6; 7 bases fit TRBD1. CDR3 length equals 15 residues. The germline CDR1 and CDR2 sequences are SGHNT and YYREEE (reference sequence). DNA for the CDR3: TGCGCCAGCAGCCTGTTACAGGGGAGTTATTCACCCCTCCACTTT. It is translated as CASSLLQGSYSPLHF. The full variable domain, in which reference TRBV5-4 and TRBJ1-6 provide the parts outside the CDR3, is ETGVTQSPTHLIKTRGQQVTLRCSSQSGHNTVSWYQQALGQGPQFIFQYYREEENGRGNFPPRFSGLQFPNYSSELNVNALELDDSALYLCASSLLQGSYSPLHFGNGTRLTVT.

CDR3 in amino acids: CASSLRNVRAAGDQAFF. In DNA, the CDR3 is TGTGCCAGCAGCTTGAGGAATGTCAGGGCCGCGGGGGATCAAGCTTTCTTT. This chain connects TRBV7-2 to TRBJ1-1, with D possibly being TRBD1 (5 bases). The length of the CDR3 is 17 residues. Between the trimmed V and J ends, which lost 3 bases and 9 bases, there was a span of 26 bases. Germline CDR1 is SGHTA and CDR2 is FQGNSA.

V usage is TRBV6-4 and J usage is TRBJ2-1; the D gene is possibly TRBD2 (5 bases). Germline values: CDR1 MRHNA, CDR2 SNTAGT. The length of the CDR3 is 17 residues. Trimming left V 0 bases short and J 0 bases short, with 12 bases between. The CDR3 region is CASSDSPSTSSYNEQFF. The CDR3, as DNA: TGTGCCAGCAGTGACTCTCCTTCAACTAGCTCCTACAATGAGCAGTTCTTC.

The chain links TRBV30 to TRBJ2-5, with 10 bases aligning to TRBD2. CDR1 and CDR2 from the germline V gene are GTSNPN and SVGIG (reference sequence). J lost 4 bases, V lost 0 bases, and 5 bases had no gene match. This CDR3 spans 15 amino acids. This chain's CDR3 is CAWSVSGGAGETQYF. The DNA for the CDR3 is TGTGCCTGGAGTGTAAGCGGGGGGGCCGGAGAGACCCAGTACTTC. The variable domain in full, completed from reference TRBV30 and TRBJ2-5, reads SQTIHQWPATLVQPVGSPLSLECTVEGTSNPNLYWYRQAAGRGLQLLFYSVGIGQISSEVPQNLSASRPQDRQFILSSKKLLLSDSGFYLCAWSVSGGAGETQYFGPGTRLLVL.

The chain uses TRBV6-5 and TRBJ1-5; D is unclear. Between the trimmed V and J ends, which lost 0 bases and 8 bases, there was a span of 8 bases. This CDR3 is 13 amino acids long. Germline CDR1 and CDR2: MNHEY and SVGAGI. The DNA of the CDR3 is TGTGCCAGCAGTTACTCAGGGCGGGAGCCCCAGCATTTT. It is translated as CASSYSGREPQHF.

The chain employs TRBV5-1 and TRBJ1-6; weak D call: TRBD1 (5 bases). The V gene lost 4 bases and the J gene lost 9 bases, with 17 bases spanning the gap. From germline, CDR1 is SGHRS and CDR2 YFSETQ. The CDR3 contains 15 residues. The CDR3 nucleotides are TGCGCCAGCAGCACGGAGGGGAGCGGTGGTTCACCCCTCCACTTT. Protein sequence: CASSTEGSGGSPLHF.

The chain joins TRBV28 to TRBJ2-7; no firm D call. The V and J ends lost 3 bases and 6 bases respectively, with 6 bases between them. The CDR3 runs 11 residues. From germline, CDR1 is MDHEN and CDR2 SYDVKM. The CDR3: CASSFLGEQYF. The CDR3 nucleotides are TGTGCCAGCAGTTTTCTGGGCGAGCAGTACTTC.